This T cell receptor beta chain was captured in a study of CD4 and CD8 cells across lung adenocarcinoma regions. Comments on this clonotype: The CDR3 does not close with the conserved phenylalanine or tryptophan, likely indicating a read error. The DNA is left out, because the CDR3 cannot be placed on it with certainty; the CDR3 is given as TCRdb lists it.

Samples came from patients with localized non-small cell lung adenocarcinoma. TCRdb used MiXCR to reprocess the PCR reads, holding one entry per CDR3 protein. The table includes around 20,000 distinct CDR3 sequences, about 43% detected once. Germline CDR1 is MNHEY and CDR2 is SMNVEV (reference sequence). The CDR3 contains 19 residues when both ends are counted. The clonotype comes from a male donor with lung adenocarcinoma. The CD4 and CD8 labels of this study may be unreliable. The sample comprised CD4+ T cells from the margin of a lung tumor. J is TRBJ2-1 and V is TRBV27; the tabulated D call, TRBD2, remains unverified against the DNA. CDR3 sequence reads: CASSLGRGGGREGHDRAVL.